This note documents a single TCR beta chain sequence. What it recognizes is unknown. The CDR3 contains 14 residues. V lost 7 bases, J lost 0 bases, and 13 bases lay in between. The germline gives CDR1 SNHLY, CDR2 FYNNEI. These data come from a study of cytomegalovirus exposure and HLA in healthy donors. The PCR had 60 Vbeta and 13 Jbeta primers. The data were produced by immunoSEQ multiplex PCR, yet TCRdb's version contains in-frame clones alone and is incomplete. The sample consists of 110,000 to 150,000 clones, around 75% of them appearing once. Study conclusions and caveats: It has been reported that TCR beta sequences accurately predicted the HLA-A and HLA-B alleles of most subjects. Later analysis demonstrated an association between a missense DCLRE1C variant and TCR beta V- and J-gene trimming. The authors assumed roughly uniform sequencing depth across donors for presence/absence analyses.

The clonotype originates from a man aged 25-40 years in good health and CMV-seronegative. The chain is built from TRBV2 and TRBJ2-7; a weak D match, TRBD1 (5 bases). Material for sequencing was PBMCs. The CDR3 region has the DNA TGTGCCAGCAAGTCAGCAGGGATCTCCTACGAGCAGTACTTC. Protein: CASKSAGISYEQYF.